This TCR beta chain was sequenced during a study of regulatory T cells in long-lasting Graves disease. Germline assignment: CDR1 PRHDT and CDR2 FYEKMQ (reference sequence). Between the trimmed V and J ends, which lost 2 bases and 8 bases, there was a span of 16 bases. The CDR3 runs 15 residues. Construction of the TCR beta libraries employed iRepertoire HTBI primers in conjunction with Arm-PCR of CDR3 regions. TCRdb itself ran the multiplex PCR reads through MiXCR, one entry per CDR3 protein. The repertoire holds some 240,000 distinct CDR3 sequences, with less than 20% as singletons. The time point is: newly diagnosed GD, antithyroid drugs for less than 3 months. Extracted PBMC RNA gave rise to the TCR library. This clonotype has at least ten counts. This sample also belongs to another study, concerning T cells in Graves' hyperthyroidism and ophthalmopathy. That study reports: The HTBI primer set was used in a first-round RT-PCR of the TCR CDR3. Ophthalmopathy got predicted by the model a median around 6.6 months before its onset.

The sequence was obtained from a woman aged 30 to 39 with Graves disease. The chain combines TRBV13 with TRBJ2-1; maybe TRBD2 (5 bases). Material: peripheral blood mononuclear cells (PBMCs), obtained at new diagnosis, from a patient treated with antithyroid drugs. The CDR3 sequence: CASSLKTPGIDEQFF. DNA of the CDR3: TGTGCCAGCAGCTTAAAGACCCCGGGAATCGATGAGCAGTTCTTC.